This TCR beta chain was sequenced for a study of blood T cell repertoires in COVID-19. The age range of participants was about 18 to 89 years, with residence in about two dozen US areas. Here immunoSEQ multiplex PCR was the method, and the copy in TCRdb shows in-frame clones only, minus some. The table lists 150,000 to 200,000 clones, just over 85% of them singletons. Unmatched junction bases numbered 11, after V lost 7 bases and J lost 5 bases. Germline V gene sequence: CDR1 SQVTM, CDR2 ANQGSEA. The CDR3 extends over 14 amino acids. The genes are TRBV29-1 and TRBJ1-1; 9 bases are a match to TRBD1. Sequenced input: PBMCs or T cells enriched from blood (not recorded which). This TCR came from a woman younger than 35 who had recovered from COVID-19. CDR3 sequence (DNA): TGCAGCGCCTACCCGGGACAGGGAATTACTGAAGCTTTCTTT. Its translation is CSAYPGQGITEAFF.